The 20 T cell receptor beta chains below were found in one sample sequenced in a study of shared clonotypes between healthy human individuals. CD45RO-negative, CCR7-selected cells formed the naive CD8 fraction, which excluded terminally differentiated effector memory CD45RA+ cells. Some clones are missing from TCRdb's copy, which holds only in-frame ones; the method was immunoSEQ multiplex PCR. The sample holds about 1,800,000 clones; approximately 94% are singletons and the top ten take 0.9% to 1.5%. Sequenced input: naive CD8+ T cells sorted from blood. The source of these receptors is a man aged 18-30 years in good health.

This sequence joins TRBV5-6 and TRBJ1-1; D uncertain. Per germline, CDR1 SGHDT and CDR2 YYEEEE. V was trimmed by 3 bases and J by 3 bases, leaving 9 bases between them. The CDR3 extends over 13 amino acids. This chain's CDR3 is CASSSDVDTEAFF. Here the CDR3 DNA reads TGTGCCAGCAGCTCGGATGTTGACACTGAAGCTTTCTTT.

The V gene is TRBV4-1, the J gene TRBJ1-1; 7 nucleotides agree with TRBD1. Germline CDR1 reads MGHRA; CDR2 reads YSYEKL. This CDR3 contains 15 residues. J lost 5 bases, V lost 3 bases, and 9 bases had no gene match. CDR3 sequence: CASSQAYRGGTEAFF. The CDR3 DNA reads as TGCGCCAGCAGCCAGGCTTACAGGGGAGGAACTGAAGCTTTCTTT.

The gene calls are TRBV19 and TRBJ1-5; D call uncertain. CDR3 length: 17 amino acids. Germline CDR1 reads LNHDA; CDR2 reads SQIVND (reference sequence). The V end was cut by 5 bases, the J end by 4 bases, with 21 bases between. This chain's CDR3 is CASSPPTLYGQNQPQHF. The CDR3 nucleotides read TGTGCCAGTAGTCCGCCGACGCTGTACGGGCAGAATCAGCCCCAGCATTTT. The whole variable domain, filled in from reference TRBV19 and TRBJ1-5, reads DGGITQSPKYLFRKEGQNVTLSCEQNLNHDAMYWYRQDPGQGLRLIYYSQIVNDFQKGDIAEGYSVSREKKESFPLTVTSAQKNPTAFYLCASSPPTLYGQNQPQHFGDGTRLSIL.

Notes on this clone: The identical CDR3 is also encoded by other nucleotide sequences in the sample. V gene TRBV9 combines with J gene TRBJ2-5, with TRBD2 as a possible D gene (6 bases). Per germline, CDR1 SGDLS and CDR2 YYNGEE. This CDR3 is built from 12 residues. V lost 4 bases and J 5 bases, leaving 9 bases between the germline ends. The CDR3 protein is CASSPGGETQYF. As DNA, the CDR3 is TGTGCCAGCAGCCCCGGGGGTGAGACCCAGTACTTC.

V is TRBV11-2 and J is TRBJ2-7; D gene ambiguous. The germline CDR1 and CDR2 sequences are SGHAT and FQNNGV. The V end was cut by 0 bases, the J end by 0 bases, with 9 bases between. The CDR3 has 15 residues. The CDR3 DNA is TGTGCCAGCAGCTTAGAAGTTCTCCACTCCTACGAGCAGTACTTC. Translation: CASSLEVLHSYEQYF.

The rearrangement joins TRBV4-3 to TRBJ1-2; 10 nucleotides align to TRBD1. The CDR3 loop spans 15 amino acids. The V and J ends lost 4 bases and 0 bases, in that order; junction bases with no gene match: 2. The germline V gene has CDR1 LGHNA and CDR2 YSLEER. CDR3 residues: CASSPGQGTNYGYTF. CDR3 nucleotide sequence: TGCGCCAGCAGCCCGGGACAGGGGACTAACTATGGCTACACCTTC.

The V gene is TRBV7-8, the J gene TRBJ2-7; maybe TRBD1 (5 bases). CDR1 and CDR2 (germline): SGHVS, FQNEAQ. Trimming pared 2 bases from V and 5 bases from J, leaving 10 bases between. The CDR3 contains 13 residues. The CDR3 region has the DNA TGTGCCAGCAGCTTATCAGGGTTCCACGAGCAGTACTTC. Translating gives CASSLSGFHEQYF.

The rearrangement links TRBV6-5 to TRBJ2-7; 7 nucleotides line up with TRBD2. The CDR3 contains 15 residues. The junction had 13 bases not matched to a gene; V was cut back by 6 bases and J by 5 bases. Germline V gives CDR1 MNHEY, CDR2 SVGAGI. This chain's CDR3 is CASRTESAGLHEQYF. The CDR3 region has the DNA TGTGCCAGCAGGACGGAATCAGCGGGACTGCACGAGCAGTACTTC.

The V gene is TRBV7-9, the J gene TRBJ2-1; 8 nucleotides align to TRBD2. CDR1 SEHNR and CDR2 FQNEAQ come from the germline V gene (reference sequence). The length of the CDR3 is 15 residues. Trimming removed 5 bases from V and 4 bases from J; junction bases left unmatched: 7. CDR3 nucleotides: TGTGCCAGCAGCCCAACTAGCGGAGCTTACAATGAGCAGTTCTTC. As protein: CASSPTSGAYNEQFF. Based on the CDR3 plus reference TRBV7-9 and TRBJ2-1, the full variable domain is DTGVSQNPRHKITKRGQNVTFRCDPISEHNRLYWYRQTLGQGPEFLTYFQNEAQLEKSRLLSDRFSAERPKGSFSTLEIQRTEQGDSAMYLCASSPTSGAYNEQFFGPGTRLTVL.

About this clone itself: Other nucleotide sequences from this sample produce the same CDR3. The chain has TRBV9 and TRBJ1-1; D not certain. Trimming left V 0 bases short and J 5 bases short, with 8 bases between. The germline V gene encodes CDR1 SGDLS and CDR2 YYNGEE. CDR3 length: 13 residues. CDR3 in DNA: TGTGCCAGCAGCGTAGGGGCGGCGACTGAAGCTTTCTTT. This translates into CASSVGAATEAFF.

The CDR3 DNA reads TGTGCCAGCAGACCCTCGGTTTATAGCAATCAGCCCCAGCATTTT. Translating gives CASRPSVYSNQPQHF. The rearrangement uses TRBV27 and TRBJ1-5, with no clear D. V was pared by 6 bases and J by 0 bases, with 12 bases between. The germline V gene encodes CDR1 MNHEY and CDR2 SMNVEV (reference sequence). The length of the CDR3 is 15 residues.

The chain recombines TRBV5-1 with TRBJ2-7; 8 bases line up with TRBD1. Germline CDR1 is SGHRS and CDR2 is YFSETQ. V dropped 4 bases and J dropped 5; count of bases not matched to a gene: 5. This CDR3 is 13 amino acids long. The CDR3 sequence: CASSHGTGNEQYF. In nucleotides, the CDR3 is TGCGCCAGCAGCCACGGGACAGGCAACGAGCAGTACTTC.

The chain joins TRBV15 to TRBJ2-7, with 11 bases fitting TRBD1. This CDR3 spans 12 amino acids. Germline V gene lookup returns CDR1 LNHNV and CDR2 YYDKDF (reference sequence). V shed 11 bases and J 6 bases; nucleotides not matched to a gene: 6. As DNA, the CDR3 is TGTGCCTCCGGGGGACAGGGGGGCGAGCAGTACTTC. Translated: CASGGQGGEQYF.

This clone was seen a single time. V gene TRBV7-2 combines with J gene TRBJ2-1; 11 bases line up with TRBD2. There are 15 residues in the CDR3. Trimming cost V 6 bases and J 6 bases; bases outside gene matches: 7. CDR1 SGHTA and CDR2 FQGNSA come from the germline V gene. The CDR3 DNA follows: TGTGCCAGCAGTCTACTAGCGGGAGTGCCCAATGAGCAGTTCTTC. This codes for CASSLLAGVPNEQFF.

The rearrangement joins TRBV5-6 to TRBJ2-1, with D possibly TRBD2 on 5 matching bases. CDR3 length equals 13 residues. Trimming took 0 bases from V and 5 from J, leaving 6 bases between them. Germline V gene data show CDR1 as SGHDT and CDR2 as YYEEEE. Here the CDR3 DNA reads TGTGCCAGCAGCTTGGACGGGGACAATGAGCAGTTCTTC. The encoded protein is CASSLDGDNEQFF.

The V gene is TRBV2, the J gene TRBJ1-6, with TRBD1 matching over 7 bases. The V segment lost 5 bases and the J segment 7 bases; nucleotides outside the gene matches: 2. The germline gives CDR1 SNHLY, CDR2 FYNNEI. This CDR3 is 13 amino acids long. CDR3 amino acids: CASSKQGNSPLHF. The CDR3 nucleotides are TGTGCCAGCAGTAAACAGGGGAATTCACCCCTCCACTTT. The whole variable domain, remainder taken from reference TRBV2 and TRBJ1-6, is EPEVTQTPSHQVTQMGQEVILRCVPISNHLYFYWYRQILGQKVEFLVSFYNNEISEKSEIFDDQFSVERPDGSNFTLKIRSTKLEDSAMYFCASSKQGNSPLHFGNGTRLTVT.

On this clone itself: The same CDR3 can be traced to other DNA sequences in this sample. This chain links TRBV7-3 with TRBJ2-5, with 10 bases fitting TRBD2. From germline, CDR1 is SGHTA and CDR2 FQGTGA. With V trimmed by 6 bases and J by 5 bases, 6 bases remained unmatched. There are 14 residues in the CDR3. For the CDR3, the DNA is TGTGCCAGCAGTCCTAGCGGGGGTGTCGAGACCCAGTACTTC. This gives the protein CASSPSGGVETQYF.

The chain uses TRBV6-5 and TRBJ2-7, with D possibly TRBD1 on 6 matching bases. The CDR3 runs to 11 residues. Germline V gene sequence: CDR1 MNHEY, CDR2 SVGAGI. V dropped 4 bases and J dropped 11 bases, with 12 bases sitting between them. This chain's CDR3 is CASSSDSHEYF. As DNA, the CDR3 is TGTGCCAGCAGTTCGGACAGCCATGAGTACTTC.

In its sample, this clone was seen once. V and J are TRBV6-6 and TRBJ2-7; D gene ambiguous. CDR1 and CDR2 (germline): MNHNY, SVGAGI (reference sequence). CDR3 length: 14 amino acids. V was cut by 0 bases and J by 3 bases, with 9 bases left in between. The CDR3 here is CASSYSPTLYEQYF. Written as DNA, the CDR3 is TGTGCCAGCAGTTACTCGCCTACTCTCTACGAGCAGTACTTC.

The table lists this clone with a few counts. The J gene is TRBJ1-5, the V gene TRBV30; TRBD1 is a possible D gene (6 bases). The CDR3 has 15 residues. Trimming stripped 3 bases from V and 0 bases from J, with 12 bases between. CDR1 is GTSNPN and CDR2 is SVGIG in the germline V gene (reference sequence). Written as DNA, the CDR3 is TGTGCCTGGAGCTCCGGGACAAATAGCAATCAGCCCCAGCATTTT. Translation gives CAWSSGTNSNQPQHF.